Below are 32 T cell receptor beta chains sequenced from a single sample in a study of molecular identifiers for immune sequencing clone quantification. Via MiXCR, TCRdb re-called the PCR reads, giving one row per CDR3 protein. In the table there are about 640,000 distinct CDR3 sequences, nearly 20% of which are singletons. Sequencing was carried out using naive CD8+ T cells from blood, with Jurkat cell RNA spiked in. Subset in this sample: FACS-sorted CD8+CD4-CCR7+CD45RA+ naive T cells. These receptors originate from a human donor in good health. Some libraries in this study had Jurkat cell RNA spiked in.

This clonotype came up a few times. The chain has TRBV7-9 and TRBJ1-1, with D possibly being TRBD1 (5 bases). V was cut by 5 bases and J by 10 bases, with 20 bases left in between. CDR1 is SEHNR, CDR2 FQNEAQ, per germline (reference sequence). This CDR3 comprises 14 residues. The DNA for the CDR3 is TGTGCCAGCAGCGCGGGGACTGGGGAACCTCTAGCTTTCTTT. Protein product: CASSAGTGEPLAFF.

This clonotype was detected ten times or more. The chain is built from TRBV12-5 and TRBJ2-7; perhaps D is TRBD1 or TRBD2 (6 bases each). Germline-derived CDR1 and CDR2 are LGHNT and FRNRAP. CDR3 size: 14 residues. The germline V and J ends were trimmed by 0 bases and 7 bases, with 13 bases remaining between them. CDR3 region: CASGLVRGAEEQYF. The DNA of the CDR3 is TGTGCTAGTGGTTTGGTAAGGGGGGCCGAAGAGCAGTACTTC.

The chain uses TRBV12-3 or TRBV12-4 and TRBJ1-6; D is possibly TRBD1 (5 bases). The germline V and J ends were trimmed by 6 bases and 9 bases, with 24 bases remaining between them. CDR3 size: 17 residues. The CDR3 nucleotides read TGTGCCAGCAGCCCCCAATCGGACACGTACTGGCGTTCACCCCTCCACTTT. This sequence encodes CASSPQSDTYWRSPLHF.

This clonotype was recorded at least ten times. CDR3 sequence (DNA): TGTGCCAGCCGAAGTACTAGCTCCTACGAGCAGTACTTC. The encoded protein is CASRSTSSYEQYF. The chain joins TRBV7-2 to TRBJ2-7; D might be TRBD2 (5 bases). V lost 8 bases and J 0 bases, leaving 11 bases between the germline ends. Looked up from germline, CDR1 is SGHTA and CDR2 is FQGNSA. The CDR3 totals 13 residues.

Worth noting for this clonotype: This could be a read error, since a much larger clone is one nucleotide away. The rearrangement joins TRBV5-3 to TRBJ1-1, with D perhaps TRBD1 (6 bases). TRBV5-3 counts as an open reading frame of uncertain function. The CDR3 covers 14 residues. The CDR3 sequence is CASSLGGGLTEAFF. In DNA form, the CDR3 reads TGTGCCAGCAGCTTGGGTGGGGGGCTCACTGAAGCTTTCTTT.

Concerning this clonotype: This may be a read error, as it is one base from a much larger clone. Since the CDR3 does not end with the conserved phenylalanine or tryptophan, this likely comes from a read error. This chain uses TRBV6-6 with TRBJ2-1, with 13 bases that match TRBD2. This CDR3 spans 21 amino acids. Germline CDR1 is MNHNY and CDR2 is SVGAGI (reference sequence). After removal of 5 bases from V and 4 bases from J, the junction contained 20 bases not matched to a gene. CDR3 bases: TGTGCCAGCAGTGGAGACACAGGGGGCGCGACTAGCGGGAGGACTTACAATGAGCAGTTCCTC. It codes for CASSGDTGGATSGRTYNEQFL.

Ten or more counts support this clonotype. V gene TRBV5-6 combines with J gene TRBJ2-5, with D possibly TRBD1 on 6 matching bases. The CDR3 is 16 residues long. V lost 4 bases and J lost 1, with 17 bases in between. The germline gives CDR1 SGHDT, CDR2 YYEEEE. The CDR3 nucleotides read TGTGCCAGCAGCCCCGGACAGCCTTCCTTCCAAGAGACCCAGTACTTC. Residues: CASSPGQPSFQETQYF.

This clonotype was recorded many times. The gene calls are TRBV20-1 and TRBJ2-7; D possibly corresponds to TRBD1 (5 bases). The CDR3 consists of 14 residues. V lost 3 bases to trimming and J lost 0 bases, with 12 bases between them. Per the germline V gene, CDR1 is DFQATT and CDR2 is SNEGSKA (reference sequence). CDR3 loop: CSARPDSHSYEQYF. In nucleotides, the CDR3 is TGCAGTGCTAGGCCTGACAGTCACTCCTACGAGCAGTACTTC.

As regards this clonotype: As the CDR3 is not closed by the conserved phenylalanine or tryptophan, this likely results from a read error. V gene TRBV19 combines with J gene TRBJ2-3; D remains unclear. The germline V gene encodes CDR1 LNHDA and CDR2 SQIVND (reference sequence). The length of the CDR3 is 13 residues. Deletions cut 5 bases from V and 4 bases from J, with 10 bases between. The CDR3 coding sequence is TGTGCCAGTAGTTATGGTGGGTCAGATACGCAGTATTCT. It codes for CASSYGGSDTQYS.

This clonotype has more than one count but fewer than ten. The genes are TRBV2 and TRBJ2-1, with D hard to call. This CDR3 has 13 residues. Germline CDR1 SNHLY, CDR2 FYNNEI. V lost 7 bases to trimming and J lost 3 bases, with 10 bases between them. The CDR3 spells CASKDDNYNEQFF. The CDR3 nucleotides read TGTGCCAGCAAGGACGACAACTACAATGAGCAGTTCTTC.

Comments on this clonotype: This may be a read error, as it is one base from a much larger clone. This chain links TRBV30 with TRBJ2-7; 7 bases are shared with TRBD1. The germline gives CDR1 GTSNPN, CDR2 SVGIG (reference sequence). The CDR3 runs to 14 residues. The ends lost 1 base at V and 5 bases at J; junction bases unmatched: 8. This chain's CDR3 is CAWSGGQPIHEQYF. CDR3 DNA: TGTGCCTGGAGTGGGGGACAGCCAATCCACGAGCAGTACTTC.

In regard to this clonotype: A much larger clone differs from this one at a single base, so this may be a read error. This chain uses TRBV14 with TRBJ2-5; D unclear. Germline CDR1 and CDR2: SGHDN and FVKESK. The CDR3 contains 14 residues. CDR3 DNA sequence: TGTGCCAGCGGCCAAGATTGGGGCCAAGAGACCCAGTACTTC. Residues: CASGQDWGQETQYF.

This clonotype was observed a handful of times. The chain employs TRBV27 and TRBJ2-5; a possible D gene is TRBD2 (5 bases). The CDR3 is 14 residues long. Germline V gene data show CDR1 as MNHEY and CDR2 as SMNVEV (reference sequence). Trimming cost V 1 base and J 5 bases, with 11 bases left between them. CDR3 protein: CASSLLVGSETQYF. The CDR3 DNA is TGTGCCAGCAGTTTATTGGTAGGGAGTGAGACCCAGTACTTC.

Ten or more counts support this clonotype. This sequence joins TRBV6-5 and TRBJ2-3; 10 bases match TRBD1. The trim removed 1 base at V and 1 base at J, leaving 5 bases unmatched. Per germline, CDR1 MNHEY and CDR2 SVGAGI. The CDR3 has 17 amino acids. This CDR3 is CASSYFPGTGGTDTQYF. CDR3 sequence (DNA): TGTGCCAGCAGTTACTTTCCCGGGACAGGGGGCACAGATACGCAGTATTTT.

This clonotype came up many times. The DNA of the CDR3 is TGCGCCAGCAGCCAAGGGACAGGGGCGCGTGAAAAACTGTTTTTT. Protein: CASSQGTGAREKLFF. The chain joins TRBV4-3 to TRBJ1-4; the match to TRBD1 covers 9 bases. V lost 1 base, J lost 7 bases, and 4 bases stayed unmatched. Per germline, CDR1 LGHNA and CDR2 YSLEER. The CDR3 totals 15 residues.

This clonotype has at least ten counts. The chain is built from TRBV4-3 and TRBJ1-2; no clear D. The ends were cut back, 0 bases at V and 8 bases at J, with 19 bases in the middle. The CDR3 has 16 amino acids. Germline V gives CDR1 LGHNA, CDR2 YSLEER. CDR3 in amino acids: CASSQDRAPSHSGYTF. In DNA form, the CDR3 reads TGCGCCAGCAGCCAAGATAGGGCCCCATCACATTCCGGCTACACCTTC.

A remark on this clonotype: The junction and the germline gene differ at one end; a read error may be behind it. V usage is TRBV4-3 and J usage is TRBJ2-7; D uncertain. Germline V gene lookup returns CDR1 LGHNA and CDR2 YSLEER. The CDR3 is made up of 15 amino acids. CDR3 DNA sequence: TGCGCCAGCAGCCAAGATTCCCTCCAGCAATACGAGCAGTGCTTC. As protein: CASSQDSLQQYEQCF.

At least ten counts were recorded for this clonotype. This chain joins TRBV6-5 and TRBJ2-7; perhaps TRBD1 as D (6 bases). CDR1 and CDR2 from the germline V gene are MNHEY and SVGAGI. This CDR3 has 15 residues. Trimming took 7 bases from V and 3 from J, leaving 19 bases between them. CDR3 in amino acids: CASKNNPSDSYEQYF. CDR3 coding DNA: TGTGCCAGCAAAAACAACCCTTCGGACAGCTACGAGCAGTACTTC.

This clonotype was counted at least ten times. V is TRBV24-1 and J is TRBJ2-5; D is undetermined. Looked up from germline, CDR1 is KGHDR and CDR2 is SFDVKD. The CDR3 is 12 residues long. V was trimmed by 2 bases and J by 3 bases, leaving 3 bases between them. CDR3 in DNA: TGTGCCACCAGTGATTATGAAGAGACCCAGTACTTC. Translation gives CATSDYEETQYF.

The chain employs TRBV29-1 and TRBJ2-1, with D perhaps TRBD2 (5 bases). In germline, CDR1 is SQVTM, CDR2 ANQGSEA. Trimming shortened V by 7 bases and J by 6 bases, and 19 bases separated the two germline ends. The CDR3 runs 14 residues. CDR3 DNA: TGCAGCGGACGGGATCTCAGGTCAATCAATGAGCAGTTCTTC. It yields the protein CSGRDLRSINEQFF.

As for this clonotype: One end of the junction varies from germline; a read error may be responsible. The V gene is TRBV9, the J gene TRBJ1-4, with TRBD1 matching over 8 bases. The CDR3 has 16 amino acids. From germline, CDR1 is SGDLS and CDR2 YYNGEE. CDR3 DNA: TGTGCCAGCAACGTAGAGGCCGGACAGGGTCGCGAAAAACTGTTTTTT. Translated, it gives CASNVEAGQGREKLFF.

To note about this clonotype: Being one base from a much bigger clone, this may be a read error. CDR3 sequence reads: CSVEDLAGGSFF. The CDR3 region has the DNA TGCAGCGTTGAAGATCTTGCAGGGGGGTCTTTCTTT. The rearrangement uses TRBV29-1 and TRBJ1-1; 7 bases line up with TRBD1. V lost 0 bases and J lost 12; bases outside the gene matches: 7. Looked up from germline, CDR1 is SQVTM and CDR2 is ANQGSEA. The CDR3 is 12 residues long.

This clonotype has a count of ten or more. The rearrangement links TRBV12-3 or TRBV12-4 to TRBJ2-3; 11 bases line up with TRBD2. The CDR3 is 15 amino acids. The V gene end was trimmed by 8 bases and the J gene end by 4 bases; junction bases not matched to a gene: 8. The CDR3 DNA reads TGTGCCAGCTCAATTTCTAGCGGGGGGCCAGATACGCAGTATTTT. It encodes CASSISSGGPDTQYF.

Turning to this clonotype: This may arise from a read error, as a much more abundant clone is one base away. The chain combines TRBV12-3 or TRBV12-4 with TRBJ1-4; D not certain. The CDR3 covers 16 residues. CDR3 DNA: TGTGCCAGCAGTTTAGCGCTGTCTCCAACTAATGAAAAACTGCTTTTT. This translates into CASSLALSPTNEKLLF.

This clonotype has only a few counts. V is TRBV21-1 and J is TRBJ2-7; the table names TRBD1, a call not compared with the DNA. TRBV21-1 is termed a pseudogene. CDR3 length equals 14 residues. CDR3 residues: CARPKRDRVYEQYF. In DNA form, the CDR3 reads TGTGCCCGCCCAAAGCGGGACAGGGTGTACGAGCAGTACTTC.

This clonotype appeared a few times. The V gene is TRBV11-3, the J gene TRBJ2-1; 15 bases are shared with TRBD2. The CDR3 loop spans 18 amino acids. The ends lost 5 bases at V and 8 bases at J; junction bases unmatched: 13. Per the germline V gene, CDR1 is SGHNT and CDR2 is YENEEA. The CDR3 DNA is TGTGCCAGCAGCCTACGCGGACTAGCGGGAGGGGGGAGTGATGAGCAGTTCTTC. This sequence encodes CASSLRGLAGGGSDEQFF. The entire variable domain, with the rest obtained from reference TRBV11-3 and TRBJ2-1, is as follows: EAGVVQSPRYKIIEKKQPVAFWCNPISGHNTLYWYLQNLGQGPELLIRYENEEAVDDSQLPKDRFSAERLKGVDSTLKIQPAELGDSAVYLCASSLRGLAGGGSDEQFFGPGTRLTVL.

J is TRBJ2-7 and V is TRBV5-4; 8 nucleotides line up with TRBD1. V lost 0 bases and J lost 4; bases outside the gene matches: 6. CDR1 is SGHNT, CDR2 YYREEE, per germline (reference sequence). The CDR3 runs 15 residues. In nucleotides, the CDR3 is TGTGCCAGCAGCTTGGCTCCAGGGGGCTATTACGAGCAGTACTTC. Protein sequence: CASSLAPGGYYEQYF.

This clonotype was recorded at least ten times. The V call is TRBV16, the J call TRBJ1-5, with 7 bases that match TRBD1. Looked up from germline, CDR1 is KGHSY and CDR2 is FQNENV. CDR3 length equals 14 residues. Unmatched junction bases numbered 5, after V lost 4 bases and J lost 5 bases. CDR3 coding DNA: TGTGCCAGCAGCCCTCACACAGGGGATCAGCCCCAGCATTTT. Translated: CASSPHTGDQPQHF.

This clonotype was detected ten times or more. The chain is built from TRBV4-1 and TRBJ2-1, with D possibly being TRBD2 (7 bases). Per the germline V gene, CDR1 is MGHRA and CDR2 is YSYEKL. There are 14 residues in the CDR3. The germline V and J ends were trimmed by 11 bases and 4 bases, with 18 bases remaining between them. CDR3 sequence reads: CASRLEGGYNEQFF. Written as DNA, the CDR3 is TGCGCCTCCAGACTTGAGGGGGGGTACAATGAGCAGTTCTTC.

The table lists this clonotype with many counts. The CDR3 DNA follows: TGCGCCAGCACCCTGGAGGGATCTGAAGCTTTCTTT. Residues: CASTLEGSEAFF. The chain uses TRBV5-1 and TRBJ1-1; no firm D call. Looked up from germline, CDR1 is SGHRS and CDR2 is YFSETQ. V dropped 6 bases and J dropped 6 bases, with 12 bases sitting between them. There are 12 residues in the CDR3.

This clonotype occurred many times. The chain links TRBV14 to TRBJ2-7; D possibly corresponds to TRBD1 (5 bases). CDR3 length equals 15 residues. Trimming stripped 3 bases from V and 2 bases from J, with 14 bases between. The germline V gene has CDR1 SGHDN and CDR2 FVKESK. The CDR3 sequence: CASSHSRALTYEQYF. CDR3 sequence (DNA): TGTGCCAGCAGCCACTCCAGGGCTCTGACCTACGAGCAGTACTTC. The variable domain in full, completed from reference TRBV14 and TRBJ2-7, reads EAGVTQFPSHSVIEKGQTVTLRCDPISGHDNLYWYRRVMGKEIKFLLHFVKESKQDESGMPNNRFLAERTGGTYSTLKVQPAELEDSGVYFCASSHSRALTYEQYFGPGTRLTVT.

This clonotype was recorded many times. The V call is TRBV2, the J call TRBJ2-3; 13 bases fit TRBD2. Germline CDR1 is SNHLY and CDR2 is FYNNEI. The V and J ends lost 8 bases and 5 bases, in that order; junction bases with no gene match: 7. This CDR3 comprises 15 residues. The CDR3 sequence is CASGTSGARRDTQYF. CDR3 DNA sequence: TGTGCCAGCGGGACTAGCGGGGCGAGGAGAGATACGCAGTATTTT.